The 26 T cell receptor beta chains in this list originate from one sample, sequenced in a study of OX40 agonist ivuxolimab in advanced cancers. Only in-frame clones appear in the TCRdb table, and some are missing; sequencing was by immunoSEQ multiplex PCR. The repertoire holds about 23,000 clones, with over 80% as singletons. This specimen was CD4+ or CD8+ T cells sorted from blood, taken in a trial of the OX40 agonist ivuxolimab. Receptors originate from an adult with an advanced solid tumor such as melanoma, head and neck, liver or kidney cancer.

This clone was counted once. This chain joins TRBV15 and TRBJ1-1; TRBD1 agrees at 10 bases. There are 15 residues in the CDR3. The V segment lost 3 bases and the J segment 7 bases; nucleotides outside the gene matches: 8. Germline-derived CDR1 and CDR2 are LNHNV and YYDKDF (reference sequence). CDR3 protein: CATSSLYGTGDEAFF. The CDR3 DNA reads TGTGCCACCAGCAGTCTTTACGGGACAGGGGATGAAGCTTTCTTT.

The V call is TRBV6-6, the J call TRBJ2-2; possibly TRBD1 or TRBD2 for D (6 bases each). Deletions cut 3 bases from V and 6 bases from J, with 14 bases between. The CDR3 length is 15 residues. Germline V gene sequence: CDR1 MNHNY, CDR2 SVGAGI (reference sequence). CDR3 nucleotide sequence: TGTGCCAGCAGTTATGGACCAGGGGAGGCCGGGGAGCTGTTTTTT. Encoded protein: CASSYGPGEAGELFF.

The CDR3 region is CATSRDPGGVYNEQFF. The CDR3 nucleotides are TGTGCCACCAGCAGAGACCCCGGGGGGGTATACAATGAGCAGTTCTTC. V is TRBV15 and J is TRBJ2-1, with TRBD2 matching 8 bases. CDR3 length equals 16 residues. The V and J ends lost 0 bases and 4 bases, in that order; junction bases with no gene match: 5. Germline V lookup: CDR1 LNHNV, CDR2 YYDKDF (reference sequence).

As regards this clone: Other DNA sequences in the sample encode the same CDR3. V is TRBV27 and J is TRBJ1-2, with 7 bases that match TRBD1. CDR3 length: 14 residues. With 2 bases clipped from V and 2 bases from J, the junction kept 2 bases outside the gene matches. Per the germline V gene, CDR1 is MNHEY and CDR2 is SMNVEV (reference sequence). The CDR3 bases are TGTGCCAGCAGTTTACAAGGGGGCAACTATGGCTACACCTTC. Translating gives CASSLQGGNYGYTF.

This clone rates as medium-sized (0.01 to 0.1%). CDR3 sequence: CASSLPSFGSSNEQFF. The CDR3 DNA reads TGTGCCAGCAGTTTACCGTCCTTCGGGTCCAGCAATGAGCAGTTCTTC. V and J are TRBV27 and TRBJ2-1; D is unclear. Between the trimmed V and J ends, which lost 2 bases and 6 bases, there was a span of 17 bases. This CDR3 comprises 16 residues. Germline-derived CDR1 and CDR2 are MNHEY and SMNVEV (reference sequence).

The V gene is TRBV27, the J gene TRBJ2-1; D remains unclear. This CDR3 region has 15 residues. Germline CDR1 is MNHEY and CDR2 is SMNVEV (reference sequence). Trimming removed 3 bases at V and 0 bases at J, with 9 bases between. CDR3 in amino acids: CASSFPGSSYNEQFF. As DNA, the CDR3 is TGTGCCAGCAGTTTCCCCGGGTCCTCCTACAATGAGCAGTTCTTC.

CDR3 coding DNA: TGTGCCAGCAGCCAAACAGGGCCCGCCACCTTC. Translated, it gives CASSQTGPATF. This sequence joins TRBV7-6 and TRBJ1-2; TRBD1 is a possible D gene (6 bases). The germline V gene encodes CDR1 SGHVS and CDR2 FNYEAQ. The V gene lost 5 bases and the J gene lost 13 bases, with 14 bases spanning the gap. The CDR3 runs 11 residues.

CDR3 in amino acids: CAISERTYYEQYF. The CDR3 DNA reads TGTGCCATCAGTGAACGGACATACTACGAGCAGTACTTC. V gene TRBV10-3 combines with J gene TRBJ2-7; D might be TRBD1 (5 bases). Trimming left V 3 bases short and J 3 bases short, with 9 bases between. The CDR3 sequence is 13 residues long. Germline lookup yields CDR1 ENHRY and CDR2 SYGVKD.

The rearrangement uses TRBV6-1 and TRBJ1-1; D is possibly TRBD1 (5 bases). CDR3 length: 14 residues. The germline V gene encodes CDR1 MNHNS and CDR2 SASEGT. V gave up 6 bases and J gave up 1 base, with 12 bases separating them. CDR3 region: CASSQGLANTEAFF. In nucleotides, the CDR3 is TGTGCCAGCAGCCAGGGTCTCGCGAACACTGAAGCTTTCTTT.

The chain is built from TRBV7-9 and TRBJ2-2; the match to TRBD1 covers 9 bases. J gave up 6 bases and V 5 bases, and 10 bases lay outside the gene matches. There are 16 residues in the CDR3. Germline V gene sequence: CDR1 SEHNR, CDR2 FQNEAQ (reference sequence). The CDR3 loop is CASSQPGQGEAGELFF. CDR3 in DNA: TGTGCCAGCAGCCAACCGGGACAGGGAGAGGCCGGGGAGCTGTTTTTT.

V is TRBV7-8 and J is TRBJ2-2, with 7 bases matching TRBD2. Trimming at V came to 5 bases and at J to 4 bases, leaving 7 bases not matched to a gene. This CDR3 contains 15 residues. Per germline, CDR1 SGHVS and CDR2 FQNEAQ. CDR3 bases: TGTGCCAGCAGCCCCCGGGACTATTTCACCGGGGAGCTGTTTTTT. The encoded protein is CASSPRDYFTGELFF.

The V gene is TRBV13, the J gene TRBJ2-1; 11 positions match TRBD2. CDR1 is PRHDT, CDR2 FYEKMQ, per germline (reference sequence). This CDR3 has 17 amino acids. Trimming cost V 3 bases and J 2 bases; bases outside gene matches: 6. Here the CDR3 DNA reads TGTGCCAGCAGCTTCCCTAGCGGGGGGACCACCTACAATGAGCAGTTCTTC. Amino acids: CASSFPSGGTTYNEQFF.

The V gene is TRBV7-6, the J gene TRBJ1-2; 7 bases line up with TRBD1. The CDR3 totals 15 residues. Per the germline V gene, CDR1 is SGHVS and CDR2 is FNYEAQ. V gave up 4 bases and J gave up 6 bases; unmatched junction bases: 11. The CDR3 region has the DNA TGTGCCAGCAGCTCGGGCAGGACAGGCCGCGATGGCTACACCTTC. This gives the protein CASSSGRTGRDGYTF. Full variable domain (remainder filled in from reference TRBV7-6 and TRBJ1-2): GAGVSQSPRYKVTKRGQDVALRCDPISGHVSLYWYRQALGQGPEFLTYFNYEAQQDKSGLPNDRFSAERPEGSISTLTIQRTEQRDSAMYRCASSSGRTGRDGYTFGSGTRLTVV.

V is TRBV6-5 and J is TRBJ2-2; 9 bases map to TRBD1. Germline CDR1 reads MNHEY; CDR2 reads SVGAGI. This CDR3 has 14 amino acids. V lost 6 bases, J lost 7 bases, and 6 bases stayed unmatched. The CDR3 here is CASSYRGRGGELFF. The CDR3 region has the DNA TGTGCCAGCAGCTACAGGGGGCGCGGCGGGGAGCTGTTTTTT.

The chain couples TRBV2 to TRBJ2-6; possibly TRBD2 for D (5 bases). Germline V gene sequence: CDR1 SNHLY, CDR2 FYNNEI. The CDR3 extends over 16 amino acids. Trimming shortened V by 10 bases and J by 0 bases, and 16 bases separated the two germline ends. CDR3 bases: TGTGCCACACCCTCCTTCGGGATCTCTGGGGCCAACGTCCTGACTTTC. This gives the protein CATPSFGISGANVLTF.

The rearrangement links TRBV5-4 to TRBJ2-7; 11 bases agree with TRBD2. The V gene end was trimmed by 0 bases and the J gene end by 3 bases; junction bases not matched to a gene: 2. The CDR3 has 15 residues. CDR1 SGHNT and CDR2 YYREEE come from the germline V gene (reference sequence). For the CDR3, the DNA is TGTGCCAGCAGCTTGGTAGCGGGGGGGCACTACGAGCAGTACTTC. Protein sequence: CASSLVAGGHYEQYF.

Here the CDR3 DNA reads TGTGCCAGCCGACGGGACGGATTGAACACTGAAGCTTTCTTT. Translating gives CASRRDGLNTEAFF. The chain has TRBV7-9 and TRBJ1-1, with D possibly TRBD1 on 5 matching bases. Deletions cut 8 bases from V and 0 bases from J, with 13 bases between. The germline CDR1 and CDR2 sequences are SEHNR and FQNEAQ (reference sequence). The CDR3 contains 14 residues.

In its sample, this clone was seen a few times. The chain recombines TRBV7-9 with TRBJ1-5; D is uncertain. The CDR3 is 12 amino acids. The V gene's germline CDR1 is SEHNR and CDR2 FQNEAQ (reference sequence). Trimming took 5 bases from V and 6 from J, leaving 8 bases between them. CDR3 DNA: TGTGCCAGCAGCGGGATGGGTCAGCCCCAGCATTTT. Translation gives CASSGMGQPQHF.

V usage is TRBV27 and J usage is TRBJ1-1, with TRBD1 as a possible D gene (6 bases). Trimming pared 3 bases from V and 4 bases from J, leaving 9 bases between. Germline CDR1 and CDR2: MNHEY and SMNVEV (reference sequence). There are 13 residues in the CDR3. CDR3 nucleotide sequence: TGTGCCAGCAGTTTGGGGGGCATCACTGAAGCTTTCTTT. Translating it yields CASSLGGITEAFF.

This clone has more than one count but fewer than ten. J is TRBJ1-1 and V is TRBV29-1; 9 nucleotides align to TRBD1. CDR1 is SQVTM, CDR2 ANQGSEA, per germline. This CDR3 is built from 10 residues. With 6 bases clipped from V and 9 bases from J, the junction kept 2 bases outside the gene matches. The CDR3 coding sequence is TGCAGCGTCGGGACAGGGCAAGCTTTCTTT. Its translation is CSVGTGQAFF.

The J gene is TRBJ2-2, the V gene TRBV7-6; 11 bases line up with TRBD2. Germline V CDR1 and CDR2: SGHVS, FNYEAQ. V was clipped by 4 bases and J by 4 bases; unmatched bases: 8. The CDR3 consists of 17 residues. The CDR3 loop reads CASSYSGGVSSTGELFF. The CDR3 DNA reads TGTGCCAGCAGCTATAGCGGGGGGGTCTCTAGCACCGGGGAGCTGTTTTTT. Drawing the rest from reference TRBV7-6 and TRBJ2-2, the complete variable domain is GAGVSQSPRYKVTKRGQDVALRCDPISGHVSLYWYRQALGQGPEFLTYFNYEAQQDKSGLPNDRFSAERPEGSISTLTIQRTEQRDSAMYRCASSYSGGVSSTGELFFGEGSRLTVL.

J is TRBJ2-7 and V is TRBV9; D is possibly TRBD1 (6 bases). V shed 4 bases and J shed 4 bases, with 18 bases lying between them. In germline, CDR1 is SGDLS, CDR2 YYNGEE. The CDR3 has 15 residues. The CDR3 DNA reads TGTGCCAGCAGCCCCTGGACAGACCCGAGGTACGAGCAGTACTTC. Translated: CASSPWTDPRYEQYF.

The chain recombines TRBV6-6 with TRBJ2-2; a possible D gene is TRBD2 (7 bases). This CDR3 spans 15 amino acids. Trimming stripped 2 bases from V and 6 bases from J, with 13 bases between. Germline V gene lookup returns CDR1 MNHNY and CDR2 SVGAGI (reference sequence). The CDR3 loop reads CASSYDEGGAGELFF. CDR3 in DNA: TGTGCCAGCAGTTACGATGAAGGGGGGGCCGGGGAGCTGTTTTTT.

This rearrangement joins TRBV28 to TRBJ1-2; TRBD1 is a possible D gene (6 bases). CDR1 and CDR2 (germline): MDHEN, SYDVKM. This CDR3 contains 16 residues. V lost 5 bases to trimming and J lost 6 bases, with 22 bases between them. CDR3 bases: TGTGCCAGCAGTCAAGACAGGTCCCGGCCTTTCGATGGCTACACCTTC. Amino acids: CASSQDRSRPFDGYTF.

The V and J genes are TRBV5-1 and TRBJ2-3; TRBD2 matches 9 bases. CDR3 length equals 18 residues. Germline V CDR1 and CDR2: SGHRS, YFSETQ. J lost 0 bases, V lost 4 bases, and 12 bases had no gene match. This chain's CDR3 is CASSGFSGGETSTDTQYF. As DNA, the CDR3 is TGCGCCAGCAGCGGATTTAGCGGGGGAGAAACTAGCACAGATACGCAGTATTTT.

The chain employs TRBV27 and TRBJ2-5; D uncertain. V was trimmed by 5 bases and J by 5 bases, leaving 12 bases between them. Germline CDR1 is MNHEY and CDR2 is SMNVEV (reference sequence). CDR3 size: 13 residues. The CDR3 DNA is TGTGCCAGCAGTCCGACAAAAGAGGAGACCCAGTACTTC. The encoded protein is CASSPTKEETQYF.